This T cell receptor (beta chain) was identified in a study of blood T cell repertoires in COVID-19. The wider study: Spain, Italy and the United States supplied samples that represented acute and convalescent COVID-19. T cells, B-cell-depleted T cells, or PBMCs supplied cDNA or gDNA.

Study processing details: Reference gene primer amplification gave estimated nucleated cell counts. Generated by immunoSEQ multiplex PCR, the TCRdb table keeps only in-frame clones and is missing some. That table furnishes V, J and clone size, whereas the DNA furnished D and trimming. The sample yields around 93,000 clones, 82% seen once. The specimen sequenced was peripheral blood. The clonotype was recovered from a man of 80 years or more with acute or convalescent COVID-19.

CDR3 DNA sequence: TGTGCCAGCAGCTCGACAGGGGGCGCGAACACTGAAGCTTTCTTT. It translates to CASSSTGGANTEAFF. The chain couples TRBV5-5 to TRBJ1-1; TRBD1 matches 10 bases. There are 15 residues in the CDR3. Germline V lookup: CDR1 SGHKS, CDR2 YYEKEE (reference sequence). J was trimmed by 1 base and V by 3 bases; bases with no gene match: 3. The whole variable domain, remainder taken from reference TRBV5-5 and TRBJ1-1, is DAGVTQSPTHLIKTRGQQVTLRCSPISGHKSVSWYQQVLGQGPQFIFQYYEKEERGRGNFPDRFSARQFPNYSSELNVNALLLGDSALYLCASSSTGGANTEAFFGQGTRLTVV.